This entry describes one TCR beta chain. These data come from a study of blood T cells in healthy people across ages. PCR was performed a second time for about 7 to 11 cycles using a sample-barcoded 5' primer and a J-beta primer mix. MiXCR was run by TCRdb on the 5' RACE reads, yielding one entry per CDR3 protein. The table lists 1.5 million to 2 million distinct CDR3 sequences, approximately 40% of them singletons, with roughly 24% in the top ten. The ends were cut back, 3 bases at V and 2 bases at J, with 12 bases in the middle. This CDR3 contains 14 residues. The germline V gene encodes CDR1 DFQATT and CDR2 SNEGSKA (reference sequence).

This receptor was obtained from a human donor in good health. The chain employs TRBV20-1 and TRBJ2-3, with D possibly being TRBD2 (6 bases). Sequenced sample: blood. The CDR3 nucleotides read TGCAGTGCTAGCACTAGCCATTACACAGATACGCAGTATTTT. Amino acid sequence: CSASTSHYTDTQYF.